This entry concerns a single TCR beta chain. Between the trimmed V and J ends, which lost 0 bases and 5 bases, there was a span of 5 bases. In germline, CDR1 is MGHRA, CDR2 YSYEKL. This CDR3 contains 13 residues. Original processing methods: From reference gene primer amplification, estimates of nucleated cell counts were derived. Assay used: immunoSEQ multiplex PCR; TCRdb lists only in-frame clones, some missing. V and J calls and clone size follow that table, whereas D and trimming were derived from the DNA. The table has approximately 130,000 clones, 55% to 75% seen once. The sample belongs to a study of blood T cell repertoires in COVID-19. Study overall: Sites across the United States, Italy and Spain contributed samples from acute and convalescent COVID-19.

The chain couples TRBV4-1 to TRBJ2-1; no clear D gene. The sequenced sample was peripheral blood. This TCR came from a woman between 65 and 79 years old with acute or convalescent COVID-19. In DNA form, the CDR3 reads TGCGCCAGCAGCCAAGATGCGGACAATGAGCAGTTCTTC. Its protein is CASSQDADNEQFF.